Listed here is a single T cell receptor (beta chain). The target antigen is unknown. Using a J-beta primer mix together with a sample-barcoded 5' primer, a second PCR was run for about 6 to 11 cycles. TCRdb re-derived calls from the 5' RACE reads in MiXCR, one entry per CDR3 protein. The sample lists 1,100,000 or so distinct CDR3 sequences; 45% were seen once. This record comes from a study of blood T cells in healthy people across ages. Study conclusions and caveats: Older age coincided with a roughly linear decline in TCR beta diversity per million T cells. Correlation between TCR beta diversity and naive T cell percentage was strong.

This CDR3 is 16 amino acids long. Per germline, CDR1 DFQATT and CDR2 SNEGSKA (reference sequence). Peripheral blood samples of around 9.8 milliliters were drawn from each donor. No fewer than 6 micrograms of total RNA were isolated from every sample. V and J are TRBV20-1 and TRBJ2-1, with TRBD2 matching over 7 bases. The receptor's source is a woman aged 55-70 years in good health. The sequencing input was blood. This chain's CDR3 is CSAGLASGNSYNEQFF. For the CDR3, the DNA is TGCAGCGCTGGGTTGGCTAGCGGAAACTCCTACAATGAGCAGTTCTTC.